The sequence of this T cell receptor beta chain was determined in a study of blood T cell repertoires in COVID-19. Study information: The analysed material was cDNA or gDNA that came from T cells, B-cell-depleted T cells, or PBMCs.

TCRdb's copy holds only in-frame clones and misses some; the assay was immunoSEQ multiplex PCR. This sample has over 15,000 clones, with 81% found just once. Per germline, CDR1 SGDLS and CDR2 YYNGEE. This CDR3 comprises 14 residues. Trimming stripped 6 bases from V and 4 bases from J, with 16 bases between. Sequencing was carried out using peripheral blood. The sequence was collected from a man aged 40-49 years with active or convalescent COVID-19. The chain is built from TRBV9 and TRBJ1-2; tentative D call: TRBD1 (5 bases). CDR3 in amino acids: CASKPQGKPYGYTF. The CDR3, as DNA: TGTGCCAGCAAACCCCAGGGTAAACCCTATGGCTACACCTTC.